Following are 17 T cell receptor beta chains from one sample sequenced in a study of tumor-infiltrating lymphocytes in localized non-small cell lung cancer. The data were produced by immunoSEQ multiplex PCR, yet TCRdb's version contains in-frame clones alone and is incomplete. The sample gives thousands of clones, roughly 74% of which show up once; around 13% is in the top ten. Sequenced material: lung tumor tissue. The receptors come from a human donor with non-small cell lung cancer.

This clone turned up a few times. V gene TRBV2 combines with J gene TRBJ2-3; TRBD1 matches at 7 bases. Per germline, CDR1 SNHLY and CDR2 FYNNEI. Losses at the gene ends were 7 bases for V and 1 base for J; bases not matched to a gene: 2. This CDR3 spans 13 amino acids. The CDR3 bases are TGTGCCAGCAATACAGGGGGCACAGATACGCAGTATTTT. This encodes CASNTGGTDTQYF.

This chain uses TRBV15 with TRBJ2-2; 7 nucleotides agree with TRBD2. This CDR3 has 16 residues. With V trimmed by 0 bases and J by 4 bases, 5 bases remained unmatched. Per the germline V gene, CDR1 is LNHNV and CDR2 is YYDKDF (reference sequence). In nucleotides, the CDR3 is TGTGCCACCAGCAGAGATTTGGGGAGGGGCACCGGGGAGCTGTTTTTT. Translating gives CATSRDLGRGTGELFF.

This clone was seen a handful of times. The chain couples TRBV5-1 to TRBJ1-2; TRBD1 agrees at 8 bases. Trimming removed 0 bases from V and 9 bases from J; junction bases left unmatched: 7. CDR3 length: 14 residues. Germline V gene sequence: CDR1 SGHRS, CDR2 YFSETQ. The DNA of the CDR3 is TGCGCCAGCAGCTTGGATGGCAGGGGGCAGCGCTACACCTTC. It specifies CASSLDGRGQRYTF.

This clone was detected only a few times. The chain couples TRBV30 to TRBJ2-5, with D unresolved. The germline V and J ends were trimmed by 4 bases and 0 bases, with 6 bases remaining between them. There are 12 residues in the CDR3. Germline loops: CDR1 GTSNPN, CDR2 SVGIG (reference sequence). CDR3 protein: CAWKGNQETQYF. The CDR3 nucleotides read TGTGCCTGGAAGGGCAACCAAGAGACCCAGTACTTC.

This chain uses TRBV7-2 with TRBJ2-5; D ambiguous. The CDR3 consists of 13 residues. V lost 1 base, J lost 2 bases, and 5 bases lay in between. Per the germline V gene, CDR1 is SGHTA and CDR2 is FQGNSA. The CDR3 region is CASSLGPQETQYF. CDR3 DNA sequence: TGTGCCAGCAGCTTAGGGCCGCAAGAGACCCAGTACTTC. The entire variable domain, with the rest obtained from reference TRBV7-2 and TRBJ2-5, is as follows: GAGVSQSPSNKVTEKGKDVELRCDPISGHTALYWYRQSLGQGLEFLIYFQGNSAPDKSGLPSDRFSAERTGGSVSTLTIQRTQQEDSAVYLCASSLGPQETQYFGPGTRLLVL.

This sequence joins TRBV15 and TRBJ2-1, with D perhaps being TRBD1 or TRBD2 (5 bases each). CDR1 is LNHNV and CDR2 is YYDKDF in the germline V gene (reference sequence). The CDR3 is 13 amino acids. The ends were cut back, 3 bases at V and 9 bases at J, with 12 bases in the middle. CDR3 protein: CATSRDIGGEQFF. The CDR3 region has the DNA TGTGCCACCAGCAGGGACATCGGAGGTGAGCAGTTCTTC.

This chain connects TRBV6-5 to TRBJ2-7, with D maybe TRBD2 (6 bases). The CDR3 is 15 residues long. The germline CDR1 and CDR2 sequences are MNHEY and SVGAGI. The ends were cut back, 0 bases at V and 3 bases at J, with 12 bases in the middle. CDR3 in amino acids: CASSYSMAGNYEQYF. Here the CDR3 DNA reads TGTGCCAGCAGTTACTCGATGGCGGGAAACTACGAGCAGTACTTC.

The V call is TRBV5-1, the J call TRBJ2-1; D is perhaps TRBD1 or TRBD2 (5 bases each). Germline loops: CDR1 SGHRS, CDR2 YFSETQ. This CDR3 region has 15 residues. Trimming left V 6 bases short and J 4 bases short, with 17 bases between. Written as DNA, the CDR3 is TGCGCCAGCACCTCCGGGACCCTAATTTACAATGAGCAGTTCTTC. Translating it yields CASTSGTLIYNEQFF.

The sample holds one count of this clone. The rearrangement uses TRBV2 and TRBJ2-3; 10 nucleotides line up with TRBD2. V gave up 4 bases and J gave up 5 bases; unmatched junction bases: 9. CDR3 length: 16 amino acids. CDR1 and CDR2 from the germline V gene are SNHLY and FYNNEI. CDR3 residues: CASSGRAGGRGDTQYF. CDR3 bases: TGTGCCAGCAGTGGTCGAGCGGGGGGGCGGGGAGATACGCAGTATTTT.

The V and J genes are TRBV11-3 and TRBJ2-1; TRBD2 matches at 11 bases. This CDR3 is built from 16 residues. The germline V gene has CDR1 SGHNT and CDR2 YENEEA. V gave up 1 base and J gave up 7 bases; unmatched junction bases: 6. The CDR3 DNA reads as TGTGCCAGCAGCTTAGGAGATAGCGGGGGGGCAAATGAGCAGTTCTTC. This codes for CASSLGDSGGANEQFF.

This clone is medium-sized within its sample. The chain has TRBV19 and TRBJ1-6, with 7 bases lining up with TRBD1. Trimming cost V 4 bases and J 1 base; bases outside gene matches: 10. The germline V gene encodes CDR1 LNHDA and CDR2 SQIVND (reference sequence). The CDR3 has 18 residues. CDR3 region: CASSTGTASRSYNSPLHF. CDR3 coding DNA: TGTGCCAGTAGTACCGGGACAGCCAGTCGTTCCTATAATTCACCCCTCCACTTT.

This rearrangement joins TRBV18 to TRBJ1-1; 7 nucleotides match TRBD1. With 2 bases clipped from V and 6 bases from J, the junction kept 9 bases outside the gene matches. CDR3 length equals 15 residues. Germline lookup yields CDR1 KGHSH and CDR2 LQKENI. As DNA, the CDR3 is TGTGCCAGCTCACCAACTCGGACAGGCGGTTCTGAAGCTTTCTTT. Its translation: CASSPTRTGGSEAFF.

CDR3 nucleotide sequence: TGTGCCATCGGGGGCCCCTACGAGCAGTACTTC. Encoded protein: CAIGGPYEQYF. The genes are TRBV10-3 and TRBJ2-7; D possibly corresponds to TRBD1 (6 bases). Trimming shortened V by 8 bases and J by 2 bases, and 7 bases separated the two germline ends. Per germline, CDR1 ENHRY and CDR2 SYGVKD. The CDR3 loop spans 11 amino acids.

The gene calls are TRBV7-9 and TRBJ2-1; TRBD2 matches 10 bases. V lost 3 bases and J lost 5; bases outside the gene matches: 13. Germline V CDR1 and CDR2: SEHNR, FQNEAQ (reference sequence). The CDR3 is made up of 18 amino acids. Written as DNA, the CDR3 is TGTGCCAGCAGCTTCCGAAAAGGGGGAGCGGGGGGGAACAATGAGCAGTTCTTC. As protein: CASSFRKGGAGGNNEQFF.

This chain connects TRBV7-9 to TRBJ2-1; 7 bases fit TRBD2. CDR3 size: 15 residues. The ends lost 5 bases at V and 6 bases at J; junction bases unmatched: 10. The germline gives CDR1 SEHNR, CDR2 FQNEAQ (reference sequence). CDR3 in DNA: TGTGCCAGCAGCCCGTGGGGGGGTGGTTTCAATGAGCAGTTCTTC. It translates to CASSPWGGGFNEQFF.

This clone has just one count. The DNA of the CDR3 is TGTGCCAGCAGTGAGAGGGTTAACATTCAGTACTTC. Translated: CASSERVNIQYF. The chain combines TRBV2 with TRBJ2-4; maybe TRBD2 (5 bases). The CDR3 is made up of 12 amino acids. Germline CDR1 is SNHLY and CDR2 is FYNNEI. Between the trimmed V and J ends, which lost 3 bases and 7 bases, there was a span of 7 bases.

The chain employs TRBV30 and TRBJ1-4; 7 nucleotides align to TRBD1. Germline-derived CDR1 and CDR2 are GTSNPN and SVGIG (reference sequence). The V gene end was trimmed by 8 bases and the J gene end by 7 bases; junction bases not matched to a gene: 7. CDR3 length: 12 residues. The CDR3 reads CAGEGASEKLFF. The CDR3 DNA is TGTGCCGGGGAGGGGGCAAGTGAAAAACTGTTTTTT.